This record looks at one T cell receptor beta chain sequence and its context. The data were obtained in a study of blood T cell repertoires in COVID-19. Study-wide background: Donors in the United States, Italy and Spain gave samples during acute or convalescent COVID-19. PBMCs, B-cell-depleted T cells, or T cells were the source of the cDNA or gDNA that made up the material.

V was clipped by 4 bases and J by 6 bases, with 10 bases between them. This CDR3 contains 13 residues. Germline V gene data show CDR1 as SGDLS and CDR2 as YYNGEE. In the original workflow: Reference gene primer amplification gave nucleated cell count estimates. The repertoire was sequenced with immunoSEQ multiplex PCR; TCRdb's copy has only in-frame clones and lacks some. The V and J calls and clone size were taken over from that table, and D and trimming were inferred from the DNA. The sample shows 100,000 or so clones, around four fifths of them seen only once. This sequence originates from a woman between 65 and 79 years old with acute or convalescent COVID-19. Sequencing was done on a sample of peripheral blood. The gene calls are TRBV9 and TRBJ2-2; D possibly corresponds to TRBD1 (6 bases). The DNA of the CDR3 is TGTGCCAGCAGCCCCAGGGGCTCCGGGGAGCTGTTTTTT. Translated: CASSPRGSGELFF.